This T cell receptor beta chain was documented in a study of beta chain features in type 1 diabetes. This clone occurred a few times. Its specificity is not known. Germline V CDR1 and CDR2: MGHRA, YSYEKL. This CDR3 comprises 13 residues. With 5 bases clipped from V and 5 bases from J, the junction kept 3 bases outside the gene matches. Overall study results and limits: There was a moderate but significant shortening of TCRB CDR3s in all four CD4+ subsets of Type 1 diabetes patients.

As every portion of the isolated RNA was reverse transcribed, the sequencing read expressed TCRB transcripts. Profiling relied on immunoSEQ multiplex PCR, and the TCRdb table lists in-frame clones only, not all of them. This table has a few hundred thousand clones, about a fifth appearing once. This TCR was sampled from a woman between 40 and 50 years old with type 1 diabetes. The rearrangement uses TRBV4-1 and TRBJ1-5; 7 positions match TRBD1. The sample comprised naive CD4+ T cells from blood. CDR3 protein: CASSGDSYQPQHF. The DNA for the CDR3 is TGCGCCAGCAGCGGGGACAGCTATCAGCCCCAGCATTTT.